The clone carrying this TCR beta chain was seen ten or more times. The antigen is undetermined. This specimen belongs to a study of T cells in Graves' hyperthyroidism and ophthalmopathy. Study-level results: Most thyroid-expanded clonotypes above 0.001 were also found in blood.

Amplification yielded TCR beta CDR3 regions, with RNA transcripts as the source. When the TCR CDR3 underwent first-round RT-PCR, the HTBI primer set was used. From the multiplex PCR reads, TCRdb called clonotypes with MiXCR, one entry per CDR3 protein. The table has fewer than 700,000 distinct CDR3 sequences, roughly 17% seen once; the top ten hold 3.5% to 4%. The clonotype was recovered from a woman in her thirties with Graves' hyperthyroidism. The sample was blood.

The CDR3, as DNA: TGTGCCAGCAGGGTTAAAGCTTGGGCGGGAGTGACCGGGGAGCTGTTTTTT. This translates into CASRVKAWAGVTGELFF. The chain carries TRBV6-1 and TRBJ2-2; 7 nucleotides agree with TRBD2. Germline V gives CDR1 MNHNS, CDR2 SASEGT. With V trimmed by 6 bases and J by 5 bases, 15 bases remained unmatched. The CDR3 is made up of 17 amino acids.